The 29 T cell receptor beta chains in this list originate from one sample, sequenced in a study of beta chain features in type 1 diabetes. Overall study findings and caveats: All four CD4+ subsets from Type 1 diabetes patients carried moderately but significantly shorter TCRB CDR3s.

Expressed TCRB transcripts were sequenced because the entire RNA isolate underwent reverse transcription. Produced via immunoSEQ multiplex PCR; TCRdb's table is partial and in-frame only. The table has a few hundred thousand clones, roughly 12% seen once. Their cognate antigens are unknown. Sequencing used naive CD4+ T cells from blood. These receptors all stem from a woman aged 18-30 years with type 1 diabetes.

The table lists this clone with a few counts. The rearrangement uses TRBV11-2 and TRBJ2-1; 12 bases align to TRBD1. The trim removed 6 bases at V and 13 bases at J, leaving 25 bases unmatched. The germline CDR1 and CDR2 sequences are SGHAT and FQNNGV. CDR3 length: 19 amino acids. CDR3 DNA: TGTGCCAGCAGGCGGGACAGGGGGCTAGCGGGAGAGCTAACAATGAGTCAGTTCTTC. Translated: CASRRDRGLAGELTMSQFF.

There are a few counts of this clone. The rearrangement joins TRBV28 to TRBJ2-7, with D maybe TRBD1 (5 bases). The CDR3 has 12 residues. Germline V gene data show CDR1 as MDHEN and CDR2 as SYDVKM. The V end lost 3 bases, the J end lost 4 bases, and 7 bases lay between the germline ends. In DNA form, the CDR3 reads TGTGCCAGCAGTTTGAAGGGGTACGAGCAGTACTTC. This encodes CASSLKGYEQYF.

The V call is TRBV5-6, the J call TRBJ1-5, with 10 positions matching TRBD1. Trimming took 4 bases from V and 4 from J; bases not matched to a gene: 8. Germline values: CDR1 SGHDT, CDR2 YYEEEE. The CDR3 totals 16 residues. In nucleotides, the CDR3 is TGTGCCAGCAGCGCCGTCCCGGGACAGGGGAATCAGCCCCAGCATTTT. Protein sequence: CASSAVPGQGNQPQHF.

This clone appeared a few times. V gene TRBV7-2 combines with J gene TRBJ2-3; the D is unclear. From germline, CDR1 is SGHTA and CDR2 FQGNSA. CDR3 length equals 11 residues. V dropped 2 bases and J dropped 7 bases, with 4 bases sitting between them. The CDR3 loop reads CASSLLHTQYF. In nucleotides, the CDR3 is TGTGCCAGCAGCTTACTCCATACGCAGTATTTT.

Details on this clone: The same CDR3 arises from other DNA sequences in this sample as well. The chain uses TRBV11-2 and TRBJ1-6; 9 bases agree with TRBD1. V dropped 3 bases and J dropped 7; count of bases not matched to a gene: 1. The CDR3 extends over 14 amino acids. Germline V gives CDR1 SGHAT, CDR2 FQNNGV. The CDR3 nucleotides read TGTGCCAGCAGCTTGACAGGGGGGAATTCACCCCTCCACTTT. Protein sequence: CASSLTGGNSPLHF.

Turning to this clone: The sample carries other DNA sequences with the same CDR3. The chain is built from TRBV9 and TRBJ1-2; D call uncertain. Germline CDR1 is SGDLS and CDR2 is YYNGEE. Trimming took 2 bases from V and 2 from J, leaving 13 bases between them. CDR3 size: 15 residues. The CDR3 DNA reads TGTGCCAGCAGCGTGGGAGGAGCAGCAAACTATGGCTACACCTTC. Encoded protein: CASSVGGAANYGYTF.

This rearrangement joins TRBV15 to TRBJ1-5; TRBD1 matches at 7 bases. Germline CDR1 LNHNV, CDR2 YYDKDF (reference sequence). The trim removed 6 bases at V and 3 bases at J, leaving 5 bases unmatched. The CDR3 has 14 residues. CDR3 nucleotide sequence: TGTGCCACCAGTACGGACAGGAACAATCAGCCCCAGCATTTT. The encoded protein is CATSTDRNNQPQHF.

The V gene is TRBV2, the J gene TRBJ1-1; maybe TRBD1 (6 bases). Per the germline V gene, CDR1 is SNHLY and CDR2 is FYNNEI. The CDR3 runs 16 residues. Trimming cost V 2 bases and J 1 base, with 14 bases left between them. CDR3 in amino acids: CASSEPRGGANTEAFF. The CDR3 coding sequence is TGTGCCAGCAGTGAACCTAGGGGGGGGGCGAACACTGAAGCTTTCTTT.

The chain is built from TRBV27 and TRBJ1-5, with TRBD1 matching over 9 bases. Germline CDR1 reads MNHEY; CDR2 reads SMNVEV (reference sequence). J lost 6 bases, V lost 5 bases, and 5 bases had no gene match. The CDR3 is 14 residues long. The chain's CDR3 is CASSIQGAGQPQHF. CDR3 sequence (DNA): TGTGCCAGCAGTATACAGGGGGCAGGTCAGCCCCAGCATTTT.

In this sample, this clone turned up a few times. The V gene is TRBV5-1, the J gene TRBJ2-1; D call uncertain. Looked up from germline, CDR1 is SGHRS and CDR2 is YFSETQ. CDR3 length: 14 residues. Trimming left V 7 bases short and J 0 bases short, with 11 bases between. CDR3 DNA: TGCGCCAGCGCAAGTACCAGCTCCTACAATGAGCAGTTCTTC. It encodes CASASTSSYNEQFF.

This clone was observed a few times. The chain combines TRBV5-4 with TRBJ1-1, with D maybe TRBD1 (5 bases). V was pared by 4 bases and J by 0 bases, with 10 bases between. From germline, CDR1 is SGHNT and CDR2 YYREEE (reference sequence). The CDR3 has 14 residues. The CDR3 is CASSRGRVNTEAFF. Written as DNA, the CDR3 is TGTGCCAGCAGCCGAGGCAGGGTGAACACTGAAGCTTTCTTT.

J is TRBJ2-1 and V is TRBV16, with TRBD1 as a possible D gene (5 bases). This CDR3 has 16 residues. Germline values: CDR1 KGHSY, CDR2 FQNENV. The V end was cut by 2 bases, the J end by 1 base, with 12 bases between. CDR3 sequence (DNA): TGTGCCAGCAGCCAAGGTACAGGCGGTTCCTACAATGAGCAGTTCTTC. Amino acid sequence: CASSQGTGGSYNEQFF. Together with reference TRBV16 and TRBJ2-1, the CDR3 gives the full variable domain: GEEVAQTPKHLVRGEGQKAKLYCAPIKGHSYVFWYQQVLKNEFKFLISFQNENVFDETGMPKERFSAKCLPNSPCSLEIQATKLEDSAVYFCASSQGTGGSYNEQFFGPGTRLTVL.

This clone has more than one count but fewer than ten. The gene calls are TRBV2 and TRBJ2-1; tentatively, D is TRBD2 (6 bases). The V end was cut by 3 bases, the J end by 12 bases, with 21 bases between. Germline V CDR1 and CDR2: SNHLY, FYNNEI. The CDR3 consists of 15 residues. CDR3 residues: CASSDRRGPMIGQFF. The CDR3 DNA reads as TGTGCCAGCAGTGATCGGAGGGGTCCAATGATCGGGCAGTTCTTC.

This clone has a handful of counts. The junction departs from germline at one end; a sequencing error may be responsible. The gene calls are TRBV6-5 and TRBJ2-7, with 10 bases lining up with TRBD1. The CDR3 totals 16 residues. In germline, CDR1 is MNHEY, CDR2 SVGAGI. The CDR3 region has the DNA TGTGCCAGCAGGTACTCCCCCGGGACAGGGGCCTACGAGCAGTACTTC. Amino acids: CASRYSPGTGAYEQYF.

This chain joins TRBV5-6 and TRBJ1-5; D remains ambiguous. The CDR3 is 13 amino acids. Germline V CDR1 and CDR2: SGHDT, YYEEEE. V lost 4 bases and J lost 0, with 5 bases in between. Here the CDR3 reads CASSENSNQPQHF. The CDR3, as DNA: TGTGCCAGCAGCGAGAATAGCAATCAGCCCCAGCATTTT. Drawing the rest from reference TRBV5-6 and TRBJ1-5, the complete variable domain is DAGVTQSPTHLIKTRGQQVTLRCSPKSGHDTVSWYQQALGQGPQFIFQYYEEEERQRGNFPDRFSGHQFPNYSSELNVNALLLGDSALYLCASSENSNQPQHFGDGTRLSIL.

This rearrangement joins TRBV4-3 to TRBJ2-6; 7 bases agree with TRBD1. CDR1 LGHNA and CDR2 YSLEER come from the germline V gene. The CDR3 has 18 residues. Trimming cost V 3 bases and J 5 bases; bases outside gene matches: 13. The CDR3 loop reads CASSHRTGPGARANVLTF. CDR3 bases: TGCGCCAGCAGCCATAGGACAGGCCCAGGGGCCAGGGCCAACGTCCTGACTTTC.

The chain recombines TRBV21-1 with TRBJ1-5. TRBV21-1 is classified as a pseudogene. This CDR3 has 17 residues. CDR3 DNA sequence: TGTGCCAGCAGCATGCCAGGGACTCAAGATAGCAATCAGCCCCAGCATTTT. This gives the protein CASSMPGTQDSNQPQHF.

This clone has a handful of counts. Here the CDR3 reads CASSYPLDRGDNGYTF. The CDR3 DNA reads TGTGCCAGCAGTTACCCTTTGGACAGGGGGGACAATGGCTACACCTTC. The rearrangement links TRBV6-6 to TRBJ1-2, with TRBD1 matching over 10 bases. Trimming cost V 2 bases and J 6 bases; bases outside gene matches: 9. Germline CDR1 reads MNHNY; CDR2 reads SVGAGI (reference sequence). The CDR3 length is 16 residues.

The rearrangement joins TRBV19 to TRBJ2-1, with D maybe TRBD1 (7 bases). Per the germline V gene, CDR1 is LNHDA and CDR2 is SQIVND (reference sequence). The CDR3 loop spans 12 amino acids. V lost 10 bases, J lost 7 bases, and 14 bases lay in between. DNA of the CDR3: TGTGCCAACCCGACAGGGAGGAATGAGCAGTTCTTC. It specifies CANPTGRNEQFF.

The genes are TRBV29-1 and TRBJ1-2; unclear D gene. Per the germline V gene, CDR1 is SQVTM and CDR2 is ANQGSEA. This CDR3 contains 13 residues. Between the trimmed V and J ends, which lost 6 bases and 4 bases, there was a span of 15 bases. The DNA for the CDR3 is TGCAGCGTAGCCGTCGGGTACGGCTATGGCTACACCTTC. Its protein is CSVAVGYGYGYTF.

The chain combines TRBV9 with TRBJ1-1; D gene ambiguous. Germline V gene lookup returns CDR1 SGDLS and CDR2 YYNGEE. This CDR3 is 12 amino acids long. Trimming took 3 bases from V and 5 from J, leaving 8 bases between them. For the CDR3, the DNA is TGTGCCAGCAGCGGGCCGGGGACTGAAGCTTTCTTT. Translation: CASSGPGTEAFF.

This clone was picked up a small number of times. The V and J genes are TRBV9 and TRBJ2-1, with D perhaps TRBD2 (6 bases). Trimming removed 0 bases from V and 0 bases from J, with 10 bases in between. Germline V gives CDR1 SGDLS, CDR2 YYNGEE. This CDR3 spans 16 amino acids. CDR3 nucleotides: TGTGCCAGCAGCGTAGTGGGAGCGGGCTCCTACAATGAGCAGTTCTTC. Encoded protein: CASSVVGAGSYNEQFF.

This chain uses TRBV28 with TRBJ2-1; the D gene is possibly TRBD2 (6 bases). Trimming took 9 bases from V and 0 from J, leaving 15 bases between them. The CDR3 has 15 residues. Germline V lookup: CDR1 MDHEN, CDR2 SYDVKM. The CDR3 coding sequence is TGTGCCAGTCAGAAAGCGGGCAGCTCCTACAATGAGCAGTTCTTC. Translation gives CASQKAGSSYNEQFF.

The J gene is TRBJ2-5, the V gene TRBV13; 8 bases fit TRBD2. The V gene end was trimmed by 5 bases and the J gene end by 7 bases; junction bases not matched to a gene: 12. The CDR3 is 15 amino acids. The germline V gene has CDR1 PRHDT and CDR2 FYEKMQ (reference sequence). CDR3 loop: CASSSQRGPLGTQYF. CDR3 bases: TGTGCCAGCAGCAGCCAGCGGGGGCCGTTAGGGACCCAGTACTTC.

This chain links TRBV5-1 with TRBJ2-5; D perhaps matches TRBD1 (5 bases). Germline V lookup: CDR1 SGHRS, CDR2 YFSETQ. V lost 0 bases and J lost 3, with 9 bases in between. This CDR3 spans 14 amino acids. CDR3 DNA sequence: TGCGCCAGCAGCTTGGAGGGCAGGGAAGAGACCCAGTACTTC. Protein product: CASSLEGREETQYF.

This clone was picked up a small number of times. The CDR3 region is CASSQEYTNYGYTF. The CDR3 coding sequence is TGCGCCAGCAGCCAAGAGTACACTAACTATGGCTACACCTTC. This chain connects TRBV4-3 to TRBJ1-2; D is unresolved. Trimming shortened V by 0 bases and J by 0 bases, and 5 bases separated the two germline ends. The germline gives CDR1 LGHNA, CDR2 YSLEER. The CDR3 has 14 residues.

The chain combines TRBV11-2 with TRBJ1-1; weak D call: TRBD1 (5 bases). V lost 6 bases to trimming and J lost 0 bases, with 11 bases between them. Germline loops: CDR1 SGHAT, CDR2 FQNNGV. This CDR3 is 14 amino acids long. The CDR3 loop reads CASSPQGMNTEAFF. The DNA for the CDR3 is TGTGCCAGCAGTCCGCAGGGTATGAACACTGAAGCTTTCTTT.

CDR3 nucleotide sequence: TGCGCCAGCAGCCAAGGTTGGGGGGCCTACAATGAGCAGTTCTTC. Translation gives CASSQGWGAYNEQFF. This sequence joins TRBV4-3 and TRBJ2-1, with a weak D call TRBD2 (6 bases). Trimming pared 1 base from V and 2 bases from J, leaving 9 bases between. The germline CDR1 and CDR2 sequences are LGHNA and YSLEER. The CDR3 spans 15 residues.

This clone was seen a handful of times. The chain uses TRBV2 and TRBJ1-1, with D tentatively TRBD1 (6 bases). There are 12 residues in the CDR3. The germline CDR1 and CDR2 sequences are SNHLY and FYNNEI. Trimming took off 7 bases at V and 8 bases at J, with 14 bases between the two ends. The CDR3 here is CASTQQGPEAFF. The CDR3 DNA sequence: TGTGCCAGCACACAACAGGGCCCCGAAGCTTTCTTT.